This TCR beta chain appears in the sequencing data of a study of blood T cell repertoires in COVID-19. Looking at the study overall: Nucleic acid was either cDNA or gDNA, and it came from T cells, B-cell-depleted T cells, or PBMCs.

The CDR3 has 14 residues. Germline CDR1 and CDR2: MNHEY and SVGAGI. V lost 4 bases, J lost 5 bases, and 14 bases lay in between. Clinical history reported by participants formed the basis on which cohorts were assigned. Recovered status applied to Cohort 3 donors who had two consecutive negative PCRs. It also applied to those with clearance or with symptom resolution. Study processing details: Estimates of nucleated cell counts were drawn from the amplification of reference gene primers. The assay was immunoSEQ multiplex PCR, and TCRdb's table has in-frame clones only and misses some. V, J and clone size were drawn from that table, and D and trimming were deduced from the DNA. The table has a few hundred thousand clones, roughly four fifths seen once; the top ten hold about 9%.

Sequenced material: PBMCs or T cells enriched from blood (not recorded which). The chain uses TRBV6-5 and TRBJ2-5; D perhaps matches TRBD1 (6 bases). The origin of this receptor is a middle-aged man who had recovered from COVID-19. CDR3: CASSSGTITETQYF. In DNA, the CDR3 is TGTGCCAGCAGTTCCGGGACAATTACGGAGACCCAGTACTTC.